The source of this T cell receptor (beta chain) is a study of T-cell reconstitution after alpha-beta-depleted transplantation in children. General study points: The origin of high day-60 TCRbeta diversity in some patients lay in surviving recipient T cells and thymic progenitors. T-cell numbers and diversity one year post-transplant derived largely from freshly generated T cells. Roughly two months post-transplant, alpha-beta T cells reportedly originated from several hundred graft clones that had expanded.

This clonotype has a handful of counts. Its target is not known. The V gene lost 6 bases and the J gene lost 1 base, with 10 bases spanning the gap. CDR1 and CDR2 (germline): MNHEY, SVGEGT. The CDR3 loop spans 13 amino acids. Unique molecular identifiers were incorporated during preparation of the TCRbeta library. TCRdb analysed the PCR reads with MiXCR anew, one entry per CDR3 protein. The table records approximately 300,000 distinct CDR3 sequences, 11% of them present only once. Sequencing used peripheral blood, obtained 180 days after TCRalphabeta/CD19-depleted stem cell transplant. This clonotype originated in a male patient aged 2-15 years who had a stem cell transplant for chronic granulomatous disease, so the T cells may come from the graft donor. The gene calls are TRBV6-2 or TRBV6-3 and TRBJ2-7; perhaps TRBD1 as D (6 bases). In nucleotides, the CDR3 is TGTGCCAGCAGGCAAACAGGGTCCTACGAGCAGTACTTC. Its protein is CASRQTGSYEQYF.